A single sample gave rise to the 11 T cell receptor beta chains below, sequenced in a study of T-cell memory formation after mild COVID-19. TCRdb reanalysed the 5' RACE reads using MiXCR and keeps one entry per CDR3 protein. The table lists 250,000 to 300,000 distinct CDR3 sequences, 15% to 20% of them singletons, with about 23% in the top ten. What was sequenced was PBMCs or a T cell subset sorted from them (not recorded which). The receptors come from a man between 18 and 35 years old who had mild COVID-19 (a few samples of this study predate the infection). Cell type and time point are not known.

This clonotype was counted only a few times. The V call is TRBV28, the J call TRBJ1-1; no clear D. CDR1 and CDR2 from the germline V gene are MDHEN and SYDVKM. V was clipped by 2 bases and J by 4 bases, with 2 bases between them. The CDR3 totals 11 residues. The CDR3 DNA reads as TGTGCCAGCAGTTTAACCACTGAAGCTTTCTTT. This encodes CASSLTTEAFF.

In its sample, this clonotype was seen many times. This chain connects TRBV4-2 to TRBJ2-3; D tentatively reads TRBD1 or TRBD2 (5 bases each). CDR1 and CDR2 from the germline V gene are LGHNA and YNFKEQ. This CDR3 is built from 14 residues. V was shortened by 5 bases and J by 4 bases, with 13 bases between the two germline ends. Here the CDR3 reads CASSEGWGSDTQYF. In nucleotides, the CDR3 is TGTGCCAGCAGCGAAGGGTGGGGGTCAGATACGCAGTATTTT.

The CDR3 is CASSGGGGGTEAFF. DNA of the CDR3: TGTGCCAGCAGTGGAGGGGGCGGGGGCACTGAAGCTTTCTTT. The V call is TRBV25-1, the J call TRBJ1-1, with TRBD1 matching over 7 bases. With V trimmed by 4 bases and J by 4 bases, 6 bases remained unmatched. There are 14 residues in the CDR3. Germline assignment: CDR1 MGHDK and CDR2 SYGVNS.

This clonotype was recorded a few times. V and J are TRBV4-3 and TRBJ2-7; D is ambiguous. The CDR3 consists of 15 residues. The V and J ends lost 0 bases and 2 bases respectively, with 11 bases between them. In germline, CDR1 is LGHNA, CDR2 YSLEER. The CDR3 region is CASSQERAVTYEQYF. In DNA, the CDR3 is TGCGCCAGCAGCCAAGAAAGGGCAGTTACCTACGAGCAGTACTTC.

The V call is TRBV4-1, the J call TRBJ1-1, with 12 bases that match TRBD1. CDR3 length equals 14 residues. Germline V gene sequence: CDR1 MGHRA, CDR2 YSYEKL. With 3 bases clipped from V and 6 bases from J, the junction kept 2 bases outside the gene matches. The CDR3 nucleotides are TGCGCCAGCAGCCAGGGACAGGGGGCCTCTGAAGCTTTCTTT. This translates into CASSQGQGASEAFF.

This clonotype was found many times. The chain combines TRBV10-3 with TRBJ2-7; TRBD1 aligns across 7 bases. Germline assignment: CDR1 ENHRY and CDR2 SYGVKD. The CDR3 totals 13 residues. V lost 2 bases, J lost 9 bases, and 7 bases stayed unmatched. CDR3 sequence: CAISERGQDGQYV. The CDR3, as DNA: TGTGCCATCAGTGAGAGGGGGCAGGATGGGCAGTACGTC.

The CDR3 DNA reads TGTGCCAGCAGCTTAGGGGTGACGGGGAACACTGAAGCTTTCTTT. Its protein is CASSLGVTGNTEAFF. This sequence joins TRBV7-9 and TRBJ1-1; D call uncertain. CDR3 length: 15 residues. Trimming shortened V by 1 base and J by 1 base, and 10 bases separated the two germline ends. Per the germline V gene, CDR1 is SEHNR and CDR2 is FQNEAQ (reference sequence).

This clonotype was seen once. CDR3 sequence reads: CASSTRTGSSTDTQYF. In nucleotides, the CDR3 is TGTGCCAGCAGTACCCGGACAGGTTCAAGCACAGATACGCAGTATTTT. V and J are TRBV12-3 or TRBV12-4 and TRBJ2-3; TRBD1 agrees at 7 bases. J was trimmed by 0 bases and V by 5 bases; bases with no gene match: 8. The CDR3 is 16 residues long.

In this sample, this clonotype turned up a few times. The gene calls are TRBV5-1 and TRBJ2-3, with TRBD2 matching 16 bases. Germline-derived CDR1 and CDR2 are SGHRS and YFSETQ. V trimming: 3 bases; J trimming: 1 base; junction bases outside the gene matches: 2. The CDR3 has 17 residues. As DNA, the CDR3 is TGCGCCAGCAGCTCCGGGACTAGCGGGGGGGGCACAGATACGCAGTATTTT. As protein: CASSSGTSGGGTDTQYF.

The chain is built from TRBV7-3 and TRBJ1-1; the D is unclear. The V gene lost 4 bases and the J gene lost 5 bases, with 11 bases spanning the gap. Germline lookup yields CDR1 SGHTA and CDR2 FQGTGA. CDR3 length equals 13 residues. CDR3 in DNA: TGTGCCAGCAGCTCTCAGGAGCGGACTGAAGCTTTCTTT. Amino acids: CASSSQERTEAFF.

The V call is TRBV20-1, the J call TRBJ2-3; 11 bases fit TRBD2. Germline CDR1 DFQATT, CDR2 SNEGSKA (reference sequence). This CDR3 spans 16 amino acids. V was clipped by 7 bases and J by 6 bases; unmatched bases: 15. The CDR3 bases are TGCAGTGTTGCCCCTTTAGCGGGGGGGCCGAGGGATACGCAGTATTTT. Translating it yields CSVAPLAGGPRDTQYF.